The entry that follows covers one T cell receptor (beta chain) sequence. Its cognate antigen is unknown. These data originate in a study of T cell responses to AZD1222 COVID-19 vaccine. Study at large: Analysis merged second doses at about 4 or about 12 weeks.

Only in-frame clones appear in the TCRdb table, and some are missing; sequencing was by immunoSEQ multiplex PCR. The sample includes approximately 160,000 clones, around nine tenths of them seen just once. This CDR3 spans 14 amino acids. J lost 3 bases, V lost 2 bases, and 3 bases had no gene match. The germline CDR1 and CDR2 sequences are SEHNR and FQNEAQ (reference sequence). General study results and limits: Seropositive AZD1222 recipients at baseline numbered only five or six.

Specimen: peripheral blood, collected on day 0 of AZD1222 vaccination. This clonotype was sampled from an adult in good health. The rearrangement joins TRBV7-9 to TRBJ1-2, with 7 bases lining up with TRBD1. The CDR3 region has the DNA TGTGCCAGCAGCTTATTTGGGACAGACTATGGCTACACCTTC. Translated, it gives CASSLFGTDYGYTF.